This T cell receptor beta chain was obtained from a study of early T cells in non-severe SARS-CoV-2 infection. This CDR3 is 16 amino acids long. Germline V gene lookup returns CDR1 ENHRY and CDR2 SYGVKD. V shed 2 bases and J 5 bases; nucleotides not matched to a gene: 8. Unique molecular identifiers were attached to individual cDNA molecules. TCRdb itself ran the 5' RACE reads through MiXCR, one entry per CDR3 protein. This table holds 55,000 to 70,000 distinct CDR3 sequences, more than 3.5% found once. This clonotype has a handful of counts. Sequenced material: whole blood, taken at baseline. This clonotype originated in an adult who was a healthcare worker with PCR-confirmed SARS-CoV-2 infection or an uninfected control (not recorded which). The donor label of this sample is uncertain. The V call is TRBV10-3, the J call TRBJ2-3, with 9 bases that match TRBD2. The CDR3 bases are TGTGCCATCAGTGAGGTCCTAGCGGGGCTGGGAGATACGCAGTATTTT. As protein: CAISEVLAGLGDTQYF.